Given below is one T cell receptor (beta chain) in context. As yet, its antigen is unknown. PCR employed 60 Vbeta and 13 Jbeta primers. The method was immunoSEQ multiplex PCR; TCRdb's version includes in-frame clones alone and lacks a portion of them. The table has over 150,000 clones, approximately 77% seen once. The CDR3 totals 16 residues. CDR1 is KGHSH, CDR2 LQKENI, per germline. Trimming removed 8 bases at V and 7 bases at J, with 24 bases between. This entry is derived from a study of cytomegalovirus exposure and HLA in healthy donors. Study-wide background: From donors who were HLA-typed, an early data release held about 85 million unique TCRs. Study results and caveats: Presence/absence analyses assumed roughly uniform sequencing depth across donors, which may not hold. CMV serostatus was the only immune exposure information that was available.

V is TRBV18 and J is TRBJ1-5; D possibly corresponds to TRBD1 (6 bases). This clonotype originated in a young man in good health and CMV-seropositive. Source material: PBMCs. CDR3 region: CASPFCNRTDPQPQHF. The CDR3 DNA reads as TGTGCCAGCCCCTTTTGTAACAGGACAGATCCCCAGCCCCAGCATTTT.